A single sample is the source of the 3 T cell receptor beta chains below, sequenced in a study of identical twins. TCRdb redid the calling of the 5' RACE reads with MiXCR, one entry per CDR3 protein. This sample carries 400,000 to 500,000 distinct CDR3 sequences, roughly 20% of them seen once, and the ten largest clones take less than 15%. Sequencing was done on a sample of naive T cells sorted from blood. Every receptor here comes from a man between 45 and 60 years old in good health.

The chain joins TRBV14 to TRBJ1-2, with D perhaps matching TRBD1 (5 bases). The V and J ends lost 3 bases and 0 bases respectively, with 14 bases between them. The CDR3 sequence is 16 residues long. CDR1 and CDR2 (germline): SGHDN, FVKESK. The CDR3 bases are TGTGCCAGCAGCCATGCCAGGCGGACACCTAACTATGGCTACACCTTC. Protein: CASSHARRTPNYGYTF.

The V and J genes are TRBV6-1 and TRBJ2-3; 11 positions match TRBD2. Germline CDR1 and CDR2: MNHNS and SASEGT. Trimming cost V 6 bases and J 1 base; bases outside gene matches: 6. The CDR3 is 16 amino acids. For the CDR3, the DNA is TGTGCCAGCAGATCCCTAGCGGGAGGCGGCACAGATACGCAGTATTTT. Residues: CASRSLAGGGTDTQYF.

This clonotype occurred many times. The rearrangement joins TRBV6-2 or TRBV6-3 to TRBJ2-2; TRBD2 matches at 12 bases. The CDR3 consists of 15 residues. Germline CDR1 and CDR2: MNHEY and SVGEGT. The trim removed 6 bases at V and 2 bases at J, leaving 1 base unmatched. The CDR3 region is CASRLAGGNTGELFF. CDR3 in DNA: TGTGCCAGCAGACTAGCGGGAGGAAACACCGGGGAGCTGTTTTTT.